Below, one TCR beta chain is given with its context. Antigen specificity is unknown. There are 14 residues in the CDR3. V was pared by 6 bases and J by 4 bases, with 7 bases of the junction left unmatched. Germline assignment: CDR1 SQVTM and CDR2 ANQGSEA. Treatment indicated: oral pan-JAK inhibitor, 5-10 mg twice daily. The data stem from a study of CD8+ T cells in alopecia areata. The study, taken as a whole, reports: In lesional scalp, particularly from alopecia totalis/universalis, clonality was higher than in normal scalp. With tofacitinib ongoing, many expanded lesional clones persisted in both scalp and blood. Within the top 100, expanded CD8+ clones significantly decreased with tofacitinib, as did scalp clonality. How baseline CD8+ expansion relates to response remains uncertain (there was one nonresponder).

As the sequencing template, cDNA was produced by extracting RNA and reverse transcribing it. The repertoire was sequenced with immunoSEQ multiplex PCR; TCRdb's copy has only in-frame clones and lacks some. The table lists 150,000 to 250,000 clones, roughly 60% of them singletons. The V call is TRBV29-1, the J call TRBJ2-1, with 9 nucleotides matching TRBD2. The sample here was CD4+ T cells sorted from blood, taken at week 24, from a patient treated with tofacitinib. The source of this sequence is a human donor with alopecia areata. CDR3 nucleotide sequence: TGCAGCGTGGGGGTAGCGGGGGATTACAATGAGCAGTTCTTC. Its translation: CSVGVAGDYNEQFF.